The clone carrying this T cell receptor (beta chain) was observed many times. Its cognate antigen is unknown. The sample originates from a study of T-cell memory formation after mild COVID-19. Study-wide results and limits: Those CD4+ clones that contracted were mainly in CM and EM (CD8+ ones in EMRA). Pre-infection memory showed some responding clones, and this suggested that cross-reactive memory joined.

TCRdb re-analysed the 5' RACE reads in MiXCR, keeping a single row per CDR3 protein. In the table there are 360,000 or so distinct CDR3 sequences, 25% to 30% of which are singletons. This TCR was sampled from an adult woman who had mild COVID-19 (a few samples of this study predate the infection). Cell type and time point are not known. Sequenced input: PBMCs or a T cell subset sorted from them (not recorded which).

The CDR3 region is CASSSGWRNTEAFF. Written as DNA, the CDR3 is TGTGCCAGCAGTTCAGGTTGGCGGAACACTGAAGCTTTCTTT. This chain uses TRBV12-3 or TRBV12-4 with TRBJ1-1; no clear D gene. V lost 4 bases to trimming and J lost 1 base, with 10 bases between them. This CDR3 has 14 amino acids.